The text below deals with one T cell receptor beta chain. The entry originates in a study of brain T cells in children with intractable seizures. Data came from immunoSEQ multiplex PCR; TCRdb stores just in-frame clones and leaves some out. This table has a few hundred thousand clones, approximately 93% appearing once. Time point meaning: blood from clinic visit 5 months post-surgery; TSC patient then seizure free. Sequencing was limited to surgery cases with top T cell transcript signatures in brain tissue. There are 16 residues in the CDR3. V and J are TRBV21-1 and TRBJ2-1; the table's D call TRBD2 went unverified against the DNA. TRBV21-1 is labeled a pseudogene. The source material was peripheral blood, sampled around 5 months after surgery. The receptor's source is a boy under two years old with tuberous sclerosis and intractable seizures. The CDR3 loop is CASSKITGAKVHEQFF. For the CDR3, the DNA is TGTGCCAGCAGCAAAATCACGGGAGCGAAGGTCCATGAGCAGTTCTTC.